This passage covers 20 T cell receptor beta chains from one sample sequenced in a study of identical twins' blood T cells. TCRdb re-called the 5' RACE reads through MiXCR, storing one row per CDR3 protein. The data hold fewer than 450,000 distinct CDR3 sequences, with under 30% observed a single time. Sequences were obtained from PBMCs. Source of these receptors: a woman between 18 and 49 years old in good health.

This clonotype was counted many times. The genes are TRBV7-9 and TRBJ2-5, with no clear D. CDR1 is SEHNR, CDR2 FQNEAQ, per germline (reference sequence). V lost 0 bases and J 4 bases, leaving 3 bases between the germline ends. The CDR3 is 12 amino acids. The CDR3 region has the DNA TGTGCCAGCAGCTTAGCGAGAGAGACCCAGTACTTC. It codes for CASSLARETQYF.

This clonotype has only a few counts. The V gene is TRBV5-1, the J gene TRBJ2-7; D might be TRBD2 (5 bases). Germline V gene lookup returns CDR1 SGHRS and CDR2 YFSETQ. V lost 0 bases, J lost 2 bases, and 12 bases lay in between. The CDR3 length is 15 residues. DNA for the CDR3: TGCGCCAGCAGCTTGGGGACTTTTCCCACCTACGAGCAGTACTTC. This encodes CASSLGTFPTYEQYF. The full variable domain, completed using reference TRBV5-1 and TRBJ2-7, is KAGVTQTPRYLIKTRGQQVTLSCSPISGHRSVSWYQQTPGQGLQFLFEYFSETQRNKGNFPGRFSGRQFSNSRSEMNVSTLELGDSALYLCASSLGTFPTYEQYFGPGTRLTVT.

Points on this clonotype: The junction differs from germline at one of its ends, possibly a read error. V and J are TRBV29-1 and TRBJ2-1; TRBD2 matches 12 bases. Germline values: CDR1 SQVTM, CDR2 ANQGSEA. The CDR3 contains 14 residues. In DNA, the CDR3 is TGCACCGTTTCCCGGACTAGCGGGAACTATGAGCAGTTCTTC. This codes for CTVSRTSGNYEQFF.

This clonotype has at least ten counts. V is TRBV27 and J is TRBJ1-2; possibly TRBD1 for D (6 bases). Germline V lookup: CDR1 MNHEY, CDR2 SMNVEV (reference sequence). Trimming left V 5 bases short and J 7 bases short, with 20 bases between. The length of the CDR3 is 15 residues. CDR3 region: CASSNYRDTVFGYTF. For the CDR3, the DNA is TGTGCCAGCAGTAACTACCGGGACACAGTTTTTGGCTACACCTTC.

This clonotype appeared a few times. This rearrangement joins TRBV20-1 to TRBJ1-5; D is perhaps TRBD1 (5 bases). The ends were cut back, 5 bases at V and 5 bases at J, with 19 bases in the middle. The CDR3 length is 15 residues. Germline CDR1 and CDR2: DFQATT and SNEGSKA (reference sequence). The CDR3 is CSAPSPLGGYQPQHF. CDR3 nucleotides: TGCAGTGCTCCCTCCCCGCTGGGGGGGTATCAGCCCCAGCATTTT.

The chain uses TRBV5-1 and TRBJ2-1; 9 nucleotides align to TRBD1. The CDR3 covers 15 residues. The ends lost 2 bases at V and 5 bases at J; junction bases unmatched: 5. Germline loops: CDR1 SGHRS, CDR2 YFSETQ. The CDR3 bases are TGCGCCAGCAGCTTATGGACAGGGGACAACAATGAGCAGTTCTTC. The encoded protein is CASSLWTGDNNEQFF.

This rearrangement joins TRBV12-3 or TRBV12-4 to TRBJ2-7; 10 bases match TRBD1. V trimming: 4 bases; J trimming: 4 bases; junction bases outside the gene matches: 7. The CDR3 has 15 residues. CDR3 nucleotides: TGTGCCAGCAGTTCGCCGGGACAGGGGAGATACGAGCAGTACTTC. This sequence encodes CASSSPGQGRYEQYF.

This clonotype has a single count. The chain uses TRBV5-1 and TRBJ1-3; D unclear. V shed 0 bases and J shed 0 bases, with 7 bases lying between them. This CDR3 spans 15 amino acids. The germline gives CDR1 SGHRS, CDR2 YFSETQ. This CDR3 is CASSLARPSGNTIYF. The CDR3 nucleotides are TGCGCCAGCAGCTTGGCCAGACCCTCTGGAAACACCATATATTTT.

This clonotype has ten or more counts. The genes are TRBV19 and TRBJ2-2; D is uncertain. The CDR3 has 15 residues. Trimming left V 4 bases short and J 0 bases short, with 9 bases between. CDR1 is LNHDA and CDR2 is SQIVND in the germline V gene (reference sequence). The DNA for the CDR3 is TGTGCCAGTAGTAGGCTCGGATCGAACACCGGGGAGCTGTTTTTT. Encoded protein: CASSRLGSNTGELFF.

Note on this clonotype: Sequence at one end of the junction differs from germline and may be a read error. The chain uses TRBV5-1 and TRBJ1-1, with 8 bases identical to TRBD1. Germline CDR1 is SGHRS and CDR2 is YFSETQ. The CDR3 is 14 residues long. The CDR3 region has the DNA TGCGCCGGCAGCCCGGGACAGGCTAACACTGAAGCTTTCTTT. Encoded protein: CAGSPGQANTEAFF.

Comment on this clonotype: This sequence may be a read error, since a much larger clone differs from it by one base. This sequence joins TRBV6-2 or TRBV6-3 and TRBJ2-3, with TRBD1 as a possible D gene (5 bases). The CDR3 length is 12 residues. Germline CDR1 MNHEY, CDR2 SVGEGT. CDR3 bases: TGTGCCAGCGGGCTCGGCACAGGTACGCAGTATTTT. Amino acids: CASGLGTGTQYF.

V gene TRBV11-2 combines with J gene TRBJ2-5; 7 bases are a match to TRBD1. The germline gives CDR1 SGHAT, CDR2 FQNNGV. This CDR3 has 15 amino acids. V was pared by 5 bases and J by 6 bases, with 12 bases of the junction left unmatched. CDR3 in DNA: TGTGCCAGCAGCATGCGAGGACAGGTTGGGAAGACCCAGTACTTC. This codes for CASSMRGQVGKTQYF.

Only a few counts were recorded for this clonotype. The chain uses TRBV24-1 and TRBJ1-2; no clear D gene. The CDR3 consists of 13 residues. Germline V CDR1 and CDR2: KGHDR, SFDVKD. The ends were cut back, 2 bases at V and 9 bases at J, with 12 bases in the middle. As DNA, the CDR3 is TGTGCCACCAGTGATTATATTTCGGGAAGCTACACCTTC. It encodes CATSDYISGSYTF.

CDR3 in amino acids: CASSVVAEEDPFF. CDR3 DNA: TGTGCCAGCAGCGTAGTAGCGGAGGAGGACCCGTTCTTC. The chain employs TRBV9 and TRBJ2-1; D is possibly TRBD2 (6 bases). Trimming took 0 bases from V and 15 from J, leaving 16 bases between them. The germline V gene encodes CDR1 SGDLS and CDR2 YYNGEE. The CDR3 spans 13 residues.

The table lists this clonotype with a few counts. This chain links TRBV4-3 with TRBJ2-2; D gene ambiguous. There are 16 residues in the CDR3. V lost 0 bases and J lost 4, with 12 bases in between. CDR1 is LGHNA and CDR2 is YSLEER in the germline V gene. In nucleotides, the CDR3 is TGCGCCAGCAGCCAAGAATTCCACAGATTCACCGGGGAGCTGTTTTTT. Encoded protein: CASSQEFHRFTGELFF.

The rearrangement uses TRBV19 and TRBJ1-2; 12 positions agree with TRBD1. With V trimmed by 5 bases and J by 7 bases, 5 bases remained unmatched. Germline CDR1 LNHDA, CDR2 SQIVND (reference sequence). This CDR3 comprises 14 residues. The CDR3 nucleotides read TGTGCCAGTAGTCCCGGGACAGGGGGCTTTGGCTACACCTTC. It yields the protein CASSPGTGGFGYTF.

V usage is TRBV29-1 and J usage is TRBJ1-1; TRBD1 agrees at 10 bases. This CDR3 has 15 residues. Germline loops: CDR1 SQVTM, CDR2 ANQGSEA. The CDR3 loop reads CNVMRQGATSTEAFF. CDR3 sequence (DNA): TGCAACGTGATGCGACAGGGGGCAACTAGCACTGAAGCTTTCTTT.

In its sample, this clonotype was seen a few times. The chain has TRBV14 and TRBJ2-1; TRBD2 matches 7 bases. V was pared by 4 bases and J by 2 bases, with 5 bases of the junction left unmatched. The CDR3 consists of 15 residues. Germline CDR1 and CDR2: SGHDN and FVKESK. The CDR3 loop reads CASSLFSGPYNEQFF. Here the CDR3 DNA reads TGTGCCAGCAGCCTGTTTAGCGGGCCCTACAATGAGCAGTTCTTC.

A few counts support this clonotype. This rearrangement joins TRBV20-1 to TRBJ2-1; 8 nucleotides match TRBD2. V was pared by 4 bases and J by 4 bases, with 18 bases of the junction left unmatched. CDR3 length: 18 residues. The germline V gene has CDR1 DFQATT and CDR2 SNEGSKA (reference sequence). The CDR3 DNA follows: TGCAGTGCTAAGGGGGATCGGGAGGGCATGGCACAATACAATGAGCAGTTCTTC. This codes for CSAKGDREGMAQYNEQFF.

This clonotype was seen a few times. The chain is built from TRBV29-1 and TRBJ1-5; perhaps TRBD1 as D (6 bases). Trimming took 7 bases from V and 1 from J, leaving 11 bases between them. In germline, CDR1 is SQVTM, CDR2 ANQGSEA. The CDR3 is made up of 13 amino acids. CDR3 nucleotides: TGCAGCGCAGGGGAAAGAAGCAATCAGCCCCAGCATTTT. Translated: CSAGERSNQPQHF.